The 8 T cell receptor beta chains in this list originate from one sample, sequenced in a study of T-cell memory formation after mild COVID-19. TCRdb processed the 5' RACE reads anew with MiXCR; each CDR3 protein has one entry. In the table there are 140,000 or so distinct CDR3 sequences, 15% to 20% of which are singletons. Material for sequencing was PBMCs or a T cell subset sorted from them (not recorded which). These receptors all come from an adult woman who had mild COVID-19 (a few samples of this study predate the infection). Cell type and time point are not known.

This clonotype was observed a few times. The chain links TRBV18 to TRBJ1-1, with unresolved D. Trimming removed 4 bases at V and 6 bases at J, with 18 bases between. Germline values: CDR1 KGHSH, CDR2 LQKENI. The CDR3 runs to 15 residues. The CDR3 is CASSRSGPRGAEAFF. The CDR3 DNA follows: TGTGCCAGCTCACGCTCCGGGCCTCGAGGCGCTGAAGCTTTCTTT.

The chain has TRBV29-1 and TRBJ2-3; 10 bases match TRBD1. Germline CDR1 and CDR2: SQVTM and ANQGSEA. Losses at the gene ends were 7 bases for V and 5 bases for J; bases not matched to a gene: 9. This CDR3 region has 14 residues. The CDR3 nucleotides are TGCAGCGCTAAGAAGGGACAGGGGAGAGATACGCAGTATTTT. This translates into CSAKKGQGRDTQYF.

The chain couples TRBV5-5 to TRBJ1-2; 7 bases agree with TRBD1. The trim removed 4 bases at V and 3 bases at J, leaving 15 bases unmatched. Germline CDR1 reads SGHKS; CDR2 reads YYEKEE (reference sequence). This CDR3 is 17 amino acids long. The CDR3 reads CASSVYYRGGFDYGYTF. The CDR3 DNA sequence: TGTGCCAGCAGCGTATATTACAGGGGCGGGTTTGACTATGGCTACACCTTC.

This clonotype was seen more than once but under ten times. The DNA of the CDR3 is TGTGCCAGCAGCTCGGACAGGCGCTACGAGCAGTACTTC. Residues: CASSSDRRYEQYF. J is TRBJ2-7 and V is TRBV5-5; TRBD1 aligns across 7 bases. Trimming took 3 bases from V and 3 from J; bases not matched to a gene: 3. The germline V gene encodes CDR1 SGHKS and CDR2 YYEKEE (reference sequence). This CDR3 has 13 residues.

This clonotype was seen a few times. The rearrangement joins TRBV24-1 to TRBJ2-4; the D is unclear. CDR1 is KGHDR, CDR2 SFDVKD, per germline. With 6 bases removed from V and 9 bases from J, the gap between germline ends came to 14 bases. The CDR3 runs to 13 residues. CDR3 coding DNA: TGTGCCACCAGTCGATCCACAGATACCATTCAGTACTTC. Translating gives CATSRSTDTIQYF.

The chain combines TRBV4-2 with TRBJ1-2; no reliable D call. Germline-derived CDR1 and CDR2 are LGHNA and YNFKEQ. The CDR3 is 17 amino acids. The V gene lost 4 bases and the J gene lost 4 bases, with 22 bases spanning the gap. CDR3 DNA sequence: TGTGCCAGCAGCCTCAACAGTGAGATTCGTTCTTTCTATGGCTACACCTTC. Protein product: CASSLNSEIRSFYGYTF.

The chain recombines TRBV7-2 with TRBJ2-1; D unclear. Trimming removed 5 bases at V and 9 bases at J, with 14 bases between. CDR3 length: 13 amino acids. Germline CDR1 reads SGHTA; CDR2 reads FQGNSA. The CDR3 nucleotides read TGTGCCAGCAGCACCGGGCTTAGGAGTGAGCAGTTCTTC. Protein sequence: CASSTGLRSEQFF.

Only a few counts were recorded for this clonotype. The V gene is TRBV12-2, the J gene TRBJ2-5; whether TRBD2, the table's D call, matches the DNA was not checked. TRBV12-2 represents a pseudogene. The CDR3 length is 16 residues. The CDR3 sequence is CASRFNRDFEGETQYF. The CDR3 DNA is TGTGCAAGTCGCTTCAACCGGGACTTCGAGGGGGAGACCCAGTACTTC.